This TCR beta chain derives from a study of tumor-infiltrating lymphocytes in primary liver carcinoma. Whole-study context: Tumors measured about 4 to 10 cm and were stage T1-T3 N0M0.

From roughly 0.45 ug total RNA, TCR beta cDNA was generated with a primer in the constant region. Three nested multiplex PCR rounds, a slightly modified ARM-PCR method, built the TCR beta libraries. TCRdb processed the multiplex PCR reads anew with MiXCR; each CDR3 protein has one entry. The sample includes 75,000 to 80,000 distinct CDR3 sequences, roughly two thirds of them seen just once. Both RNA and DNA were isolated together from about 20-30 mg of bulk tissue that had not been sorted. Through surgical resection, the patients' primary liver carcinoma was treated. Patients in the cohort were treatment-naive and living with chronic HBV infection. The TCR was taken from a middle-aged man with primary liver carcinoma and hepatitis B virus infection. Sequencing input: tumor-adjacent normal liver tissue.

CDR3: CASNPPTGGGSYNEQFF. CDR3 DNA: TGTGCCAGCAACCCGCCTACGGGAGGCGGCTCCTACAATGAGCAGTTCTTC. This chain uses TRBV4-2 with TRBJ2-1, with 7 bases fitting TRBD2. V trimming: 7 bases; J trimming: 0 bases; junction bases outside the gene matches: 12. Per the germline V gene, CDR1 is LGHNA and CDR2 is YNFKEQ. CDR3 size: 17 residues.